This entry is about one T cell receptor beta chain. Antigen specificity is unknown. V was pared by 5 bases and J by 2 bases, with 13 bases between. CDR3 length: 15 amino acids. Germline loops: CDR1 SEHNR, CDR2 FQNEAQ (reference sequence). This entry belongs to a study of cytomegalovirus exposure and HLA in healthy donors. Findings of the study overall: About 150 TCR beta chains were listed as cytomegalovirus-associated. TCR beta sequences reportedly predicted most subjects' HLA-A and HLA-B alleles accurately.

This cohort consisted of healthy bone marrow donors. The PCR used 60 Vbeta and 13 Jbeta primers. TCRdb's table, derived via immunoSEQ multiplex PCR, lists solely in-frame clones and lacks some. The data contain around 200,000 clones, roughly 83% of them singletons. Sequenced sample: PBMCs. The V and J genes are TRBV7-9 and TRBJ1-5, with D possibly TRBD1 on 6 matching bases. The origin of this receptor is a woman aged 45-65 years in good health and CMV-seronegative. The CDR3 coding sequence is TGTGCCAGCAGCAAGGGGGATGGTGGCAATCAGCCCCAGCATTTT. This codes for CASSKGDGGNQPQHF. The full variable domain, its missing parts supplied by reference TRBV7-9 and TRBJ1-5, is DTGVSQNPRHKITKRGQNVTFRCDPISEHNRLYWYRQTLGQGPEFLTYFQNEAQLEKSRLLSDRFSAERPKGSFSTLEIQRTEQGDSAMYLCASSKGDGGNQPQHFGDGTRLSIL.